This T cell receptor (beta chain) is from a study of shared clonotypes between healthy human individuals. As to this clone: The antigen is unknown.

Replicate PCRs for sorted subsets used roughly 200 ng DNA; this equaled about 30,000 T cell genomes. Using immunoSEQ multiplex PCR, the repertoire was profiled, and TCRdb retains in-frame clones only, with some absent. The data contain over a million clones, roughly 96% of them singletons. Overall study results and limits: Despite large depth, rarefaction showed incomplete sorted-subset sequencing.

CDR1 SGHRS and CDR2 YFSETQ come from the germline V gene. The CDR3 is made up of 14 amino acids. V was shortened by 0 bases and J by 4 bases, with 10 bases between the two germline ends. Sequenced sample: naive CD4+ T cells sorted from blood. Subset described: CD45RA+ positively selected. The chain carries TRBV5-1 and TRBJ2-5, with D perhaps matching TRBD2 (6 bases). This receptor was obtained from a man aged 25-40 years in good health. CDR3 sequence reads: CASSLEAGPETQYF. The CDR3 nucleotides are TGCGCCAGCAGCTTGGAGGCGGGGCCAGAGACCCAGTACTTC. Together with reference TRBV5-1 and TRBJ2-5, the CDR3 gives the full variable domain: KAGVTQTPRYLIKTRGQQVTLSCSPISGHRSVSWYQQTPGQGLQFLFEYFSETQRNKGNFPGRFSGRQFSNSRSEMNVSTLELGDSALYLCASSLEAGPETQYFGPGTRLLVL.